This T cell receptor (beta chain) was recovered during a study of blood T cells in healthy people across ages. Points from the study as a whole: Naive CD4+ cell counts and diversity both ran higher in long-lived than in aged donors.

As for this clonotype: What it binds is unknown.

Next came a second PCR, run for about 6 to 11 cycles, which used a sample-barcoded 5' primer along with a J-beta primer mix. Every cDNA molecule carried a tag from a template-switch adaptor bearing 12 random nucleotides. TCRdb passed the 5' RACE reads through MiXCR, listing each CDR3 protein once. The data show around 790,000 distinct CDR3 sequences, with 40% to 50% seen just once and around 21% held by the top ten. Germline CDR1 and CDR2: MNHEY and SVGAGI. The V segment lost 8 bases and the J segment 4 bases; nucleotides outside the gene matches: 7. The CDR3 contains 13 residues. The sequencing sample was made of blood. This clonotype was obtained from a man between 60 and 70 years old in good health. The rearrangement uses TRBV6-5 and TRBJ1-2, with 7 nucleotides matching TRBD1. The CDR3 loop reads CASRDSDFYGYTF. In DNA form, the CDR3 reads TGTGCCAGCCGGGACAGCGACTTCTATGGCTACACCTTC.